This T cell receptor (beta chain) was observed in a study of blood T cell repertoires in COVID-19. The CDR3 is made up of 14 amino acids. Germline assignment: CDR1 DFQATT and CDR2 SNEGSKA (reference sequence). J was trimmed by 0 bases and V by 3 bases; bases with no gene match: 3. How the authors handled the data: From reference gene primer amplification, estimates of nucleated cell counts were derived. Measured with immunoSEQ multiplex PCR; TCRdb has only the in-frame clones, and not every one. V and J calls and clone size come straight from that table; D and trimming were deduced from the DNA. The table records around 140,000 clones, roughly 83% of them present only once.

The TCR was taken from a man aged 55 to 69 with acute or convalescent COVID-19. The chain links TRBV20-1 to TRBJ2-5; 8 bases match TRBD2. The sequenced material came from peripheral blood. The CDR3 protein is CSASPSGYQETQYF. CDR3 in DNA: TGCAGTGCTAGTCCTAGCGGGTACCAAGAGACCCAGTACTTC.